The T cell receptor beta chain under discussion was sequenced for a study of metastatic and nonmetastatic thyroid tumors. Patients had received no treatment of any kind before thyroid surgery. About this clone itself: This may arise from a read error, as a much more abundant clone is one base away.

TCRdb called clones again from the PCR reads with MiXCR. Here the sample spans around 26,000 clones, around an eighth being singletons. This CDR3 has 14 residues. CDR1 KGHSH and CDR2 LQKENI come from the germline V gene. The gene calls are TRBV18 and TRBJ2-5; D is possibly TRBD2 (5 bases). Sequencing was performed on blood. The source of this sequence is a female donor with papillary thyroid cancer or a benign thyroid nodule (not recorded which). Some clones in this sample may be carry-over from other donors' samples. This chain's CDR3 is CANSPREGQETQYF. DNA of the CDR3: TGTGCCAACTCACCACGAGAGGGCCAAGAGACCCAGTACTTC.